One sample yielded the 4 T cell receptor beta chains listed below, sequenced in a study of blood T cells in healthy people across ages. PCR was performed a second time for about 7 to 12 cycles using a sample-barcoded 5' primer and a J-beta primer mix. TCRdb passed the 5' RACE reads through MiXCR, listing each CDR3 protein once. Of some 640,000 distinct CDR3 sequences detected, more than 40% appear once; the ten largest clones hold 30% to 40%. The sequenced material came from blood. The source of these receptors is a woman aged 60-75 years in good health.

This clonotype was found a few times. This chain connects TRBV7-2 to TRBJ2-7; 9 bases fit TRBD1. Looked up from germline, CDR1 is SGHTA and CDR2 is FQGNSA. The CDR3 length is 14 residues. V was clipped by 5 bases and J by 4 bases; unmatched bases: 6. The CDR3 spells CASSAQGASYEQYF. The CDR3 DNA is TGTGCCAGCAGCGCACAGGGGGCGTCTTACGAGCAGTACTTC.

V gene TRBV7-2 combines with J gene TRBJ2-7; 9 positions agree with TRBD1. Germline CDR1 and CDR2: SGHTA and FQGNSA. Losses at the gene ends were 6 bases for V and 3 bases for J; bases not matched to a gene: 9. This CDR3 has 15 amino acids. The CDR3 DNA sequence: TGTGCCAGCAGTCCAGGATCGGGACAGGGCTACGAGCAGTACTTC. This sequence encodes CASSPGSGQGYEQYF.

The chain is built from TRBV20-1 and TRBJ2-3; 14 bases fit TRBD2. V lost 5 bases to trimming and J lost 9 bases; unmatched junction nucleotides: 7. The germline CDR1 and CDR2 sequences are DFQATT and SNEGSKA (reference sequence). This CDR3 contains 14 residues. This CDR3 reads CSAPGTSGRGTQYF. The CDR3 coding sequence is TGCAGTGCTCCGGGGACTAGCGGGAGAGGAACGCAGTATTTT.

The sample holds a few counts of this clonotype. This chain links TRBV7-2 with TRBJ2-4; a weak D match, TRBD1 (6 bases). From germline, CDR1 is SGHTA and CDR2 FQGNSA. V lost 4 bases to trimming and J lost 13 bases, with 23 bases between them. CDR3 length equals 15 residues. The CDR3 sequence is CASSSYRASLGEQYF. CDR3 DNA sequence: TGTGCCAGCAGCTCATACAGGGCCTCACTGGGGGAGCAGTACTTC.